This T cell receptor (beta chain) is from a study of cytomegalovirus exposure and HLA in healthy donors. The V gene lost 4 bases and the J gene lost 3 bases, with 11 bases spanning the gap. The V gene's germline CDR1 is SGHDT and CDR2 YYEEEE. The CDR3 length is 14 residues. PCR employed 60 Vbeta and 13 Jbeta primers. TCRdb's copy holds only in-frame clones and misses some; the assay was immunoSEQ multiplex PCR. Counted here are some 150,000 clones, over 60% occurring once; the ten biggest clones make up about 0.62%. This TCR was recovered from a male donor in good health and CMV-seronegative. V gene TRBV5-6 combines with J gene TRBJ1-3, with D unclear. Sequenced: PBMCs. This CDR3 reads CASSPGAYGNTIYF. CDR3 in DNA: TGTGCCAGCAGCCCGGGAGCCTATGGAAACACCATATATTTT.